What follows describes a single TCR beta chain. This PCR relied on a set of 60 Vbeta primers and 13 Jbeta primers. Generated by immunoSEQ multiplex PCR, the TCRdb table keeps only in-frame clones and is missing some. The sample contains roughly 100,000 clones, around 81% of which appear only once. These data originate in a study of cytomegalovirus exposure and HLA in healthy donors. The junction had 11 bases not matched to a gene; V was cut back by 3 bases and J by 0 bases. The CDR3 totals 17 residues. The rearrangement joins TRBV5-3 to TRBJ1-2; TRBD1 aligns across 7 bases. TRBV5-3 is placed among ORFs of uncertain function. The sequence derives from a female donor in good health and CMV-seropositive. Sequenced sample: PBMCs. This chain's CDR3 is CARSYDRVPGTNYGYTF. The CDR3 coding sequence is TGTGCCAGAAGCTACGACAGGGTCCCCGGAACTAACTATGGCTACACCTTC.